The 24 T cell receptor beta chains below all came from one sample that was sequenced in a study of blood T cell repertoires in COVID-19. TCRdb's copy holds only in-frame clones and misses some; the assay was immunoSEQ multiplex PCR. The table shows about 80,000 clones, with roughly four fifths occurring only once. Sequencing used peripheral blood. Every receptor here comes from a man in his 70s with active or convalescent COVID-19.

This clone was observed a few times. The chain joins TRBV7-9 to TRBJ2-1; no clear D gene. The CDR3 is made up of 14 amino acids. V lost 3 bases and J lost 7, with 13 bases in between. Germline values: CDR1 SEHNR, CDR2 FQNEAQ (reference sequence). Here the CDR3 reads CASSLNRQINEQFF. CDR3 nucleotide sequence: TGTGCCAGCAGCTTGAACCGTCAGATTAATGAGCAGTTCTTC.

This clone was found a few times. This chain links TRBV2 with TRBJ2-3, with TRBD2 matching over 8 bases. CDR3 length: 16 residues. CDR1 and CDR2 (germline): SNHLY, FYNNEI. V lost 2 bases and J lost 3; bases outside the gene matches: 7. Written as DNA, the CDR3 is TGTGCCAGCAGTGAAAGTTTGGGCGGGGGGACAGATACGCAGTATTTT. Translation gives CASSESLGGGTDTQYF.

The chain combines TRBV9 with TRBJ2-2, with a tentative D call TRBD2 (5 bases). This CDR3 spans 15 amino acids. Germline lookup yields CDR1 SGDLS and CDR2 YYNGEE. Trimming shortened V by 2 bases and J by 5 bases, and 13 bases separated the two germline ends. The CDR3 spells CASSVGRAPTGELFF. CDR3 DNA sequence: TGTGCCAGCAGCGTCGGGCGGGCCCCTACCGGGGAGCTGTTTTTT.

The chain links TRBV6-5 to TRBJ1-1; D is possibly TRBD1 (5 bases). This CDR3 comprises 15 residues. Germline CDR1 MNHEY, CDR2 SVGAGI. With 5 bases removed from V and 8 bases from J, the gap between germline ends came to 21 bases. CDR3 loop: CASSMTQGLRIEAFF. DNA of the CDR3: TGTGCCAGCAGTATGACTCAGGGCCTCCGGATAGAAGCTTTCTTT.

This chain links TRBV10-3 with TRBJ1-6; tentative D call: TRBD1 (6 bases). Germline CDR1 reads ENHRY; CDR2 reads SYGVKD. Trimming stripped 6 bases from V and 5 bases from J, with 8 bases between. This CDR3 has 13 residues. CDR3 loop: CAIRDSNNSPLHF. CDR3 nucleotides: TGTGCCATCAGGGACAGCAATAATTCACCCCTCCACTTT.

J is TRBJ2-1 and V is TRBV19, with TRBD2 matching over 10 bases. The V segment lost 6 bases and the J segment 11 bases; nucleotides outside the gene matches: 16. CDR1 and CDR2 (germline): LNHDA, SQIVND (reference sequence). The CDR3 is made up of 16 amino acids. CDR3 in amino acids: CASSLSRLAGTGQQFF. The CDR3 coding sequence is TGTGCCAGTAGCCTTAGTCGACTAGCGGGTACGGGTCAGCAGTTCTTC.

The genes are TRBV3-1 (or the pseudogene TRBV3-2) and TRBJ2-1; 10 bases fit TRBD1. The CDR3 loop spans 16 amino acids. Trimming cost V 2 bases and J 6 bases; bases outside gene matches: 7. Germline CDR1 is LGHDT and CDR2 is YNNKEL (reference sequence). Here the CDR3 DNA reads TGTGCCAGCAGCCAATACACTGGACAGGGGGGCAATGAGCAGTTCTTC. Amino acids: CASSQYTGQGGNEQFF.

The V call is TRBV19, the J call TRBJ2-5; the D gene is possibly TRBD2 (5 bases). V was shortened by 1 base and J by 3 bases, with 6 bases between the two germline ends. Germline CDR1 reads LNHDA; CDR2 reads SQIVND (reference sequence). This CDR3 has 13 amino acids. The DNA of the CDR3 is TGTGCCAGTAGTATAGGGGGAGAAGAGACCCAGTACTTC. Amino acids: CASSIGGEETQYF.

V and J are TRBV6-5 and TRBJ1-6; TRBD1 agrees at 10 bases. The ends lost 6 bases at V and 10 bases at J; junction bases unmatched: 6. The CDR3 has 14 residues. CDR1 is MNHEY and CDR2 is SVGAGI in the germline V gene. CDR3 protein: CASRPGQGRSPLHF. CDR3 bases: TGTGCCAGCAGGCCGGGACAGGGGAGGTCACCCCTCCACTTT.

The chain is built from TRBV19 and TRBJ1-5, with a weak D call TRBD1 (5 bases). This CDR3 has 16 amino acids. The V end lost 8 bases, the J end lost 2 bases, and 19 bases lay between the germline ends. CDR1 is LNHDA, CDR2 SQIVND, per germline (reference sequence). The CDR3 is CASLRAGDLGNQPQHF. The DNA of the CDR3 is TGTGCCAGTCTCAGAGCGGGGGATCTCGGCAATCAGCCCCAGCATTTT.

This clone has only a few counts. This chain connects TRBV9 to TRBJ2-2; no reliable D call. This CDR3 has 12 residues. V was shortened by 0 bases and J by 5 bases, with 2 bases between the two germline ends. Germline V CDR1 and CDR2: SGDLS, YYNGEE. Here the CDR3 DNA reads TGTGCCAGCAGCGTAGCTACCGGGGAGCTGTTTTTT. This translates into CASSVATGELFF.

V is TRBV24-1 and J is TRBJ1-2; a weak D match, TRBD1 (5 bases). Germline assignment: CDR1 KGHDR and CDR2 SFDVKD. CDR3 length equals 13 residues. V lost 3 bases, J lost 4 bases, and 8 bases lay in between. The CDR3 loop reads CATSDPGGYGYTF. In nucleotides, the CDR3 is TGTGCCACCAGTGATCCCGGGGGCTATGGCTACACCTTC.

CDR3 DNA sequence: TGTGCCAGCTCACCACCCCCCAGGGGGACTGAAGCTTTCTTT. Residues: CASSPPPRGTEAFF. This chain links TRBV18 with TRBJ1-1; TRBD1 aligns across 7 bases. The length of the CDR3 is 14 residues. V was pared by 0 bases and J by 5 bases, with 3 bases of the junction left unmatched. CDR1 is KGHSH, CDR2 LQKENI, per germline.

This chain connects TRBV5-4 to TRBJ2-5; 8 bases align to TRBD2. The CDR3 covers 16 residues. With 5 bases clipped from V and 4 bases from J, the junction kept 13 bases outside the gene matches. Germline CDR1 SGHNT, CDR2 YYREEE (reference sequence). The CDR3 coding sequence is TGTGCCAGCAGTACCACGGGGGGGCAGGGTGGAGAGACCCAGTACTTC. This encodes CASSTTGGQGGETQYF.

V is TRBV12-3 or TRBV12-4 and J is TRBJ1-6, with unresolved D. The CDR3 is 13 amino acids. Trimming left V 7 bases short and J 7 bases short, with 11 bases between. CDR3 in amino acids: CASTGRQNSPLHF. The CDR3 DNA reads as TGTGCCAGCACCGGGAGACAAAATTCACCCCTCCACTTT.

CDR3 protein: CASSLGGQGYEQYF. The CDR3 nucleotides read TGCGCCAGCAGCTTGGGGGGACAGGGCTACGAGCAGTACTTC. This chain uses TRBV5-1 with TRBJ2-7; 9 bases align to TRBD1. The CDR3 is made up of 14 amino acids. With 0 bases clipped from V and 3 bases from J, the junction kept 1 base outside the gene matches. Germline-derived CDR1 and CDR2 are SGHRS and YFSETQ.

This clone was counted once. The chain carries TRBV3-1 (or the pseudogene TRBV3-2) and TRBJ2-2, with D possibly TRBD2 on 6 matching bases. V gave up 0 bases and J gave up 1 base, with 9 bases separating them. The germline V gene encodes CDR1 LGHDT and CDR2 YNNKEL (reference sequence). This CDR3 contains 16 residues. The DNA for the CDR3 is TGTGCCAGCAGCCAAGAGCGGGGATTGAACACCGGGGAGCTGTTTTTT. It is translated as CASSQERGLNTGELFF.

A few counts support this clone. The chain carries TRBV3-1 (or the pseudogene TRBV3-2) and TRBJ1-3; D is perhaps TRBD1 (5 bases). Per the germline V gene, CDR1 is LGHDT and CDR2 is YNNKEL (reference sequence). With 0 bases removed from V and 4 bases from J, the gap between germline ends came to 10 bases. The CDR3 contains 15 residues. In DNA, the CDR3 is TGTGCCAGCAGCCAAGAGGCCCAGGGAGGAAACACCATATATTTT. Its translation is CASSQEAQGGNTIYF.

The genes are TRBV28 and TRBJ1-2, with no clear D. The length of the CDR3 is 12 residues. Germline lookup yields CDR1 MDHEN and CDR2 SYDVKM. The V end was cut by 8 bases, the J end by 8 bases, with 15 bases between. The CDR3 DNA sequence: TGTGCCAGCGAAGAAAAGGTGCGGGGCTACACCTTC. It is translated as CASEEKVRGYTF.

This chain links TRBV28 with TRBJ2-5; 10 positions match TRBD2. Germline V gene lookup returns CDR1 MDHEN and CDR2 SYDVKM. Germline trimming cut 8 bases from V and 5 bases from J; bases unmatched to any gene: 8. The CDR3 consists of 14 residues. In DNA, the CDR3 is TGTGCCAGCGGCTTCCAGCGGGGGGGTGAGACCCAGTACTTC. It specifies CASGFQRGGETQYF.

The genes are TRBV28 and TRBJ2-7; D might be TRBD1 (6 bases). Between the trimmed V and J ends, which lost 5 bases and 6 bases, there was a span of 17 bases. This CDR3 region has 14 residues. Germline-derived CDR1 and CDR2 are MDHEN and SYDVKM. This CDR3 is CASSPPRTVLEQYF. CDR3 DNA sequence: TGTGCCAGCAGTCCACCCCGGACAGTTCTCGAGCAGTACTTC.

The V and J genes are TRBV6-5 and TRBJ2-3; no reliable D call. The V gene lost 3 bases and the J gene lost 0 bases, with 10 bases spanning the gap. This CDR3 has 15 amino acids. Germline V gene sequence: CDR1 MNHEY, CDR2 SVGAGI. The CDR3 region has the DNA TGTGCCAGCAGTTATAACAGACATAGCACAGATACGCAGTATTTT. It codes for CASSYNRHSTDTQYF.

The chain is built from TRBV15 and TRBJ2-7; 8 bases align to TRBD1. The CDR3 extends over 14 amino acids. Germline CDR1 reads LNHNV; CDR2 reads YYDKDF (reference sequence). V lost 0 bases and J lost 6; bases outside the gene matches: 4. The DNA of the CDR3 is TGTGCCACCAGCAGAGATCGAGGGACAGGCGAGCAGTACTTC. Protein: CATSRDRGTGEQYF.

This chain links TRBV4-1 with TRBJ1-2; 12 nucleotides align to TRBD1. Germline values: CDR1 MGHRA, CDR2 YSYEKL. This CDR3 contains 17 residues. V was clipped by 0 bases and J by 6 bases; unmatched bases: 8. In DNA form, the CDR3 reads TGCGCCAGCAGCCAAGACCCGGGACAGGGGGCCCGAAATGGCTACACCTTC. Amino acids: CASSQDPGQGARNGYTF.